Listed below are T cell receptor beta chains from one sample, sequenced in a study of shared clonotypes between healthy human individuals. Sequencing used immunoSEQ multiplex PCR; TCRdb keeps in-frame clones, though not all of them. The data hold under 850,000 clones, with roughly 72% observed a single time. Sequencing was carried out using memory CD4+ T cells sorted from blood. These receptors were obtained from a woman in her twenties or thirties in good health. The CDR3 runs from the conserved cysteine through the conserved F or W. The D gene is left open where the match is weak. Rows give clone size only sometimes, using once, few, many, or a class for an expanded clone.

cdr3_nt | cdr3_aa | d_call | j_call | v_call | clone_size
TGTGCCAGCTCACCCTTTCAGGGGGCAGGCTCCTACAATGAGCAGTTCTTC | CASSPFQGAGSYNEQFF | TRBD1 | TRBJ2-1 | TRBV18 | .
TGCGCCAGGGGGGGACAGGGGATGGACACCATATATTTT | CARGGQGMDTIYF | TRBD1 | TRBJ1-3 | TRBV23-1 | .
TGTGCCAGTAGTGGGGGGACAGCAAACTACGAGCAGTACTTC | CASSGGTANYEQYF | . | TRBJ2-7 | TRBV19 | .
TGTGCACGAAGTAGGACGGGCGGGAACACTGAAGCTTTCTTT | CARSRTGGNTEAFF | . | TRBJ1-1 | TRBV30 | .
TGTGCCAGCATCACATCCCTAGGGGGGACAGCTCTTGGAGATACGCAGTATTTT | CASITSLGGTALGDTQYF | . | TRBJ2-3 | TRBV27 | .
TGTGCCTGGAGAGGACAGGCCCCCGTTGAGACCCAGTACTTC | CAWRGQAPVETQYF | TRBD1 | TRBJ2-5 | TRBV30 | .
TGTGCCAGCAGCCTCCACAGGAATCAGCCCCAGCATTTT | CASSLHRNQPQHF | . | TRBJ1-5 | TRBV7-8 | .
TGCGCCAGCGGAAGCGGCCAATTCACCGGGGAGCTGTTTTTT | CASGSGQFTGELFF | . | TRBJ2-2 | TRBV10-1 | once
TGCGCCAGCAGCTTGGGCGGTGCGAGCCCCCTCTACGAGCAGTACTTC | CASSLGGASPLYEQYF | . | TRBJ2-7 | TRBV5-1 | .
TGTGCCAGCAGGGGGACCTATCTAAATAGCAATCAGCCCCAGCATTTT | CASRGTYLNSNQPQHF | . | TRBJ1-5 | TRBV2 | .